These 12 T cell receptor beta chains were all obtained from the same sample, sequenced in a study of T cells in Graves' hyperthyroidism and ophthalmopathy. The CDR3 regions of TCR beta were amplified from RNA transcripts. TCR CDR3 regions were first amplified by RT-PCR with HTBI primers. TCRdb re-called the multiplex PCR reads with MiXCR, one entry per CDR3 protein. The table lists a few hundred thousand distinct CDR3 sequences, roughly 15% of them singletons. The sample taken for sequencing was blood. The receptor source for this set is a woman younger than 45 with Graves' ophthalmopathy.

This clonotype was observed at least ten times. The gene calls are TRBV2 and TRBJ2-7; 9 bases are a match to TRBD1. The CDR3 runs to 18 residues. The germline V gene has CDR1 SNHLY and CDR2 FYNNEI. V shed 4 bases and J 0 bases; nucleotides not matched to a gene: 13. CDR3 nucleotides: TGTGCCAGCAGTGTTGGTTTTCGGGGGACAGGGATCTCCTACGAGCAGTACTTC. Protein: CASSVGFRGTGISYEQYF.

In this sample, this clonotype turned up many times. This chain joins TRBV7-2 and TRBJ1-1; D is unclear. Germline CDR1 and CDR2: SGHTA and FQGNSA. The CDR3 consists of 13 residues. V dropped 5 bases and J dropped 0 bases, with 7 bases sitting between them. Here the CDR3 reads CASSPILNTEAFF. In DNA form, the CDR3 reads TGTGCCAGCAGCCCTATTTTGAACACTGAAGCTTTCTTT.

This clonotype has at least ten counts. The chain recombines TRBV28 with TRBJ2-3; 12 positions match TRBD2. This CDR3 has 15 residues. The V segment lost 5 bases and the J segment 5 bases; nucleotides outside the gene matches: 5. Germline values: CDR1 MDHEN, CDR2 SYDVKM. DNA for the CDR3: TGTGCCAGCAGTGCTAGCGGGGGGGCGGGAGATACGCAGTATTTT. It yields the protein CASSASGGAGDTQYF.

This clonotype was observed a single time. The rearrangement joins TRBV11-2 to TRBJ2-3, with 13 bases that match TRBD2. V was clipped by 4 bases and J by 3 bases; unmatched bases: 16. CDR3 length: 20 amino acids. Germline assignment: CDR1 SGHAT and CDR2 FQNNGV. CDR3 region: CASSSEPGLAGEGGTDTQYF. The CDR3 DNA follows: TGTGCCAGCAGCTCCGAACCCGGACTAGCGGGGGAAGGTGGGACAGATACGCAGTATTTT.

In this sample, this clonotype turned up many times. V gene TRBV12-3 or TRBV12-4 combines with J gene TRBJ1-2; unclear D gene. The CDR3 runs to 11 residues. The V end was cut by 6 bases, the J end by 8 bases, with 10 bases between. The CDR3 DNA sequence: TGTGCCAGCAGGCGTAACGGGGGCTACACCTTC. Translated, it gives CASRRNGGYTF.

This clonotype was recorded many times. The chain carries TRBV6-1 and TRBJ1-1; D is possibly TRBD1 (6 bases). This CDR3 contains 13 residues. Germline V gene sequence: CDR1 MNHNS, CDR2 SASEGT. V was pared by 4 bases and J by 4 bases, with 10 bases between. CDR3 in DNA: TGTGCCAGCAGTGTCGACAGGTTCACTGAAGCTTTCTTT. This codes for CASSVDRFTEAFF.

This clonotype was counted at least ten times. The gene calls are TRBV24-1 and TRBJ2-1, with 8 bases identical to TRBD1. Germline-derived CDR1 and CDR2 are KGHDR and SFDVKD. The V segment lost 3 bases and the J segment 8 bases; nucleotides outside the gene matches: 8. The CDR3 consists of 15 residues. CDR3 region: CATSDQDRAWDEQFF. The CDR3 region has the DNA TGTGCCACCAGTGATCAGGACAGGGCTTGGGATGAGCAGTTCTTC.

This clonotype came up many times. The chain uses TRBV27 and TRBJ2-7, with 9 bases matching TRBD1. This CDR3 region has 14 residues. V shed 7 bases, J shed 6 bases, and the junction held 10 bases outside the gene matches. From germline, CDR1 is MNHEY and CDR2 SMNVEV (reference sequence). The CDR3 spells CASIPGTGMGEQYF. In nucleotides, the CDR3 is TGTGCCAGCATCCCCGGGACAGGGATGGGCGAGCAGTACTTC.

There are many counts of this clonotype. The chain links TRBV9 to TRBJ1-2, with D hard to call. CDR1 SGDLS and CDR2 YYNGEE come from the germline V gene. The CDR3 sequence is 15 residues long. Trimming cost V 0 bases and J 5 bases, with 14 bases left between them. CDR3 amino acids: CASSVEAASGYGYTF. The CDR3 DNA sequence: TGTGCCAGCAGCGTAGAGGCAGCCTCGGGTTATGGCTACACCTTC.

This clonotype is a singleton in its sample. The chain has TRBV7-2 and TRBJ2-1, with TRBD2 matching over 16 bases. The germline V gene encodes CDR1 SGHTA and CDR2 FQGNSA. The CDR3 has 16 residues. The V and J ends lost 5 bases and 8 bases, in that order; junction bases with no gene match: 6. The CDR3 DNA is TGTGCCAGCAGCAAGCCGGGACTAGCGGGGGGGTATGAGCAGTTCTTC. This translates into CASSKPGLAGGYEQFF.

This clonotype was found many times. The chain recombines TRBV5-6 with TRBJ2-5, with a tentative D call TRBD1 (5 bases). Germline assignment: CDR1 SGHDT and CDR2 YYEEEE. Between the trimmed V and J ends, which lost 2 bases and 5 bases, there was a span of 19 bases. This CDR3 has 16 amino acids. CDR3 DNA: TGTGCCAGCAGCTTTACAGGAAGACTGGGATTGGAGACCCAGTACTTC. Protein: CASSFTGRLGLETQYF.

In its sample, this clonotype was seen a few times. One end of the junction varies from germline; a read error may be responsible. The chain couples TRBV11-2 to TRBJ2-5, with TRBD2 identical over 7 bases. The CDR3 consists of 16 residues. The germline CDR1 and CDR2 sequences are SGHAT and FQNNGV. CDR3 sequence: CVSSIAWGRDQETQYF. In DNA, the CDR3 is TGTGTCAGCAGCATCGCCTGGGGGAGGGACCAAGAGACCCAGTACTTC.